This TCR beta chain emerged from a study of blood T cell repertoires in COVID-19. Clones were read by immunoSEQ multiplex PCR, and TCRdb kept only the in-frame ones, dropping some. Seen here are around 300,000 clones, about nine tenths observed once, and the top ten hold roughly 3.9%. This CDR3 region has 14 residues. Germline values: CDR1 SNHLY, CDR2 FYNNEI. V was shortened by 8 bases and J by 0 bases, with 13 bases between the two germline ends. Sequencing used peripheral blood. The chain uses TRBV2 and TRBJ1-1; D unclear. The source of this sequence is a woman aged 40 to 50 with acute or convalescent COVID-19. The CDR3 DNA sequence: TGTGCCAGCTTGTCCCCAATGTTGAACACTGAAGCTTTCTTT. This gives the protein CASLSPMLNTEAFF.